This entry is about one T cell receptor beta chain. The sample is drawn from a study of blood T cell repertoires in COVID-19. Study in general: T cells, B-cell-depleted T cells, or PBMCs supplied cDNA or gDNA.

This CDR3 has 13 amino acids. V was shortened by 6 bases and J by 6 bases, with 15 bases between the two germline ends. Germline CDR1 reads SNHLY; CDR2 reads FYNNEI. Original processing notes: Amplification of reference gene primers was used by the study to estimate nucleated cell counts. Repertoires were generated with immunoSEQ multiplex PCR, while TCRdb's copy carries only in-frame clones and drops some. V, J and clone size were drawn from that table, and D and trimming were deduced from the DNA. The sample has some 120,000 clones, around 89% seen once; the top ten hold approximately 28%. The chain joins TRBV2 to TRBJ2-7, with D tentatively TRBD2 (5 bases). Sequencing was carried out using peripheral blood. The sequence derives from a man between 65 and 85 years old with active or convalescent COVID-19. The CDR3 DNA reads TGTGCCAGCAGGCCTAGCTTCCTGGGCGAGCAGTACTTC. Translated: CASRPSFLGEQYF.